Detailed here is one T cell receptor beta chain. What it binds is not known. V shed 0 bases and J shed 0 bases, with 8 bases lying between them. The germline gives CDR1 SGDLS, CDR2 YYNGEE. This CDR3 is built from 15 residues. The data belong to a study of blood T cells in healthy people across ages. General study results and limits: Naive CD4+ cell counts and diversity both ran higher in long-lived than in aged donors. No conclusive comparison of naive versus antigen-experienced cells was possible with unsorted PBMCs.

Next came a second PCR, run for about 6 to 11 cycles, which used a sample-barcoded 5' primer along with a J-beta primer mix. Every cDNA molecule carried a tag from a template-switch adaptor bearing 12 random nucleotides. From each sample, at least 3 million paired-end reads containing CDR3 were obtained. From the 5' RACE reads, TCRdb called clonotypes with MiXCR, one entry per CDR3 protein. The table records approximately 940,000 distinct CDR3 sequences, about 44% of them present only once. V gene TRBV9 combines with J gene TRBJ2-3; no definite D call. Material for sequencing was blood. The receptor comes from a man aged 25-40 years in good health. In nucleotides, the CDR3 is TGTGCCAGCAGCGTAGCTCTAGGGAGCACAGATACGCAGTATTTT. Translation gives CASSVALGSTDTQYF.